The 4 T cell receptor beta chains in this list originate from one sample, sequenced in a study of a mutant IDH1 vaccine in newly diagnosed glioma. These TCRs' antigens remain unknown. TCRdb keeps only in-frame clones here, not all; method: immunoSEQ multiplex PCR. The sample contains 100,000 to 150,000 clones, around three quarters of which appear only once. Time point given: week 11, during vaccination. Alongside topical imiquimod, each dose of vaccine comprised 300 ug of mutant IDH1 20-mer peptide. The source material was PBMCs, sampled from a glioma patient whose treatment included an IDH1 peptide vaccine. The receptors were gathered from a man aged 35 to 55 with glioma.

The J gene is TRBJ2-5, the V gene TRBV9; D unresolved. Per the germline V gene, CDR1 is SGDLS and CDR2 is YYNGEE. This CDR3 contains 12 residues. The V and J ends lost 5 bases and 0 bases respectively, with 5 bases between them. CDR3 region: CASSGDQETQYF. CDR3 nucleotide sequence: TGTGCCAGCAGTGGGGACCAAGAGACCCAGTACTTC.

The chain joins TRBV9 to TRBJ1-1; D uncertain. V dropped 4 bases and J dropped 4 bases, with 14 bases sitting between them. Germline V gives CDR1 SGDLS, CDR2 YYNGEE. The CDR3 spans 14 residues. The chain's CDR3 is CASSLQGWGTEAFF. CDR3 nucleotides: TGTGCCAGCAGCCTACAAGGTTGGGGCACTGAAGCTTTCTTT.

J is TRBJ1-5 and V is TRBV7-2; a possible D gene is TRBD1 (5 bases). Germline V gene sequence: CDR1 SGHTA, CDR2 FQGNSA. This CDR3 is built from 14 residues. V dropped 5 bases and J dropped 5 bases, with 13 bases sitting between them. The CDR3 DNA sequence: TGTGCCAGCAGCCGGGACGTTGGGGATCAGCCCCAGCATTTT. Residues: CASSRDVGDQPQHF.

This chain links TRBV4-3 with TRBJ2-2, with 11 positions matching TRBD1. V lost 4 bases and J lost 5; bases outside the gene matches: 6. Germline CDR1 and CDR2: LGHNA and YSLEER. CDR3 size: 16 residues. As DNA, the CDR3 is TGCGCCAGCAGCCTCGGGACAGGGGGGGAGACCGGGGAGCTGTTTTTT. It encodes CASSLGTGGETGELFF.